Ten or more counts support the clone carrying this T cell receptor (beta chain). Its specificity is unknown. These data are taken from a study of T cells in Graves' hyperthyroidism and ophthalmopathy. Study summary: Prior to any treatment, at the point of initial diagnosis, peripheral blood was collected. Points from the study as a whole: Also found in blood were most expanded thyroid clonotypes above 0.001. With a median lead of 6.5 months before onset, the model predicted ophthalmopathy.

Regions amplified from RNA transcripts were the TCR beta CDR3 regions. Carried out on the TCR CDR3, a first-round RT-PCR used the HTBI primer set. MiXCR was run by TCRdb on the multiplex PCR reads, yielding one entry per CDR3 protein. The data hold roughly 400,000 distinct CDR3 sequences, with around 16% observed a single time. Germline V gives CDR1 DFQATT, CDR2 SNEGSKA (reference sequence). V gave up 3 bases and J gave up 2 bases; unmatched junction bases: 12. The CDR3 covers 17 residues. The rearrangement joins TRBV20-1 to TRBJ2-5; 10 positions match TRBD2. Specimen: blood. The source is a young woman with Graves' hyperthyroidism that later progressed to Graves' ophthalmopathy. CDR3 in amino acids: CSARAGTSDLSQETQYF. CDR3 nucleotides: TGCAGTGCTAGGGCCGGGACTAGCGACCTATCGCAAGAGACCCAGTACTTC.